The 24 T cell receptor beta chains given below trace back to one sample, sequenced in a study of cytomegalovirus exposure and HLA in healthy donors. PCR employed 60 Vbeta and 13 Jbeta primers. Sequencing used immunoSEQ multiplex PCR; TCRdb keeps in-frame clones, though not all of them. Found here are about 99,000 clones, 78% of them singletons; the top ten hold approximately 1.7%. Sequencing used PBMCs. The receptor set was obtained from a middle-aged woman in good health and CMV-seronegative.

This chain uses TRBV6-5 with TRBJ1-3, with 8 bases fitting TRBD1. CDR1 is MNHEY, CDR2 SVGAGI, per germline. The CDR3 totals 16 residues. V lost 1 base and J lost 1; bases outside the gene matches: 3. Written as DNA, the CDR3 is TGTGCCAGCAGTTACTACAGGGGGATGTCTGGAAACACCATATATTTT. Translation: CASSYYRGMSGNTIYF.

The rearrangement uses TRBV10-2 and TRBJ2-7, with 9 nucleotides matching TRBD1. V dropped 5 bases and J dropped 5; count of bases not matched to a gene: 13. CDR3 length equals 16 residues. Germline CDR1 and CDR2: WSHSY and SAAADI. CDR3 amino acids: CASSKQTGGHVNEQYF. The CDR3 DNA sequence: TGCGCCAGCAGTAAACAAACAGGGGGCCACGTCAACGAGCAGTACTTC.

V is TRBV7-2 and J is TRBJ1-1; D may be TRBD1 (5 bases). This CDR3 is 15 amino acids long. The V gene's germline CDR1 is SGHTA and CDR2 FQGNSA. V was cut by 4 bases and J by 1 base, with 13 bases left in between. The CDR3 here is CASSSQSRANTEAFF. CDR3 nucleotide sequence: TGTGCCAGCAGCTCCCAGTCCAGGGCGAACACTGAAGCTTTCTTT.

The chain has TRBV13 and TRBJ2-3, with TRBD2 as a possible D gene (5 bases). The CDR3 sequence is 16 residues long. Trimming shortened V by 3 bases and J by 0 bases, and 13 bases separated the two germline ends. Looked up from germline, CDR1 is PRHDT and CDR2 is FYEKMQ (reference sequence). In DNA form, the CDR3 reads TGTGCCAGCAGCTTTCCAAGCGGATCTAGCACAGATACGCAGTATTTT. It specifies CASSFPSGSSTDTQYF.

The chain combines TRBV19 with TRBJ2-7, with TRBD1 as a possible D gene (5 bases). The V and J ends lost 6 bases and 3 bases respectively, with 9 bases between them. CDR1 is LNHDA, CDR2 SQIVND, per germline (reference sequence). This CDR3 spans 12 amino acids. The CDR3 here is CASRDRYYEQYF. CDR3 sequence (DNA): TGTGCCAGTAGAGACAGATACTACGAGCAGTACTTC.

The genes are TRBV7-8 and TRBJ1-1, with a weak D call TRBD1 (6 bases). The CDR3 is made up of 13 amino acids. CDR1 is SGHVS, CDR2 FQNEAQ, per germline. V shed 7 bases and J shed 0 bases, with 9 bases lying between them. CDR3 loop: CASKTGLNTEAFF. Here the CDR3 DNA reads TGTGCCAGCAAAACAGGGCTGAACACTGAAGCTTTCTTT. The full variable domain, completed using reference TRBV7-8 and TRBJ1-1, is GAGVSQSPRYKVAKRGQDVALRCDPISGHVSLFWYQQALGQGPEFLTYFQNEAQLDKSGLPSDRFFAERPEGSVSTLKIQRTQQEDSAVYLCASKTGLNTEAFFGQGTRLTVV.

This chain joins TRBV6-5 and TRBJ2-5; 9 bases are shared with TRBD1. Germline V gene sequence: CDR1 MNHEY, CDR2 SVGAGI. The CDR3 contains 14 residues. Trimming at V came to 8 bases and at J to 5 bases, leaving 9 bases not matched to a gene. Here the CDR3 DNA reads TGTGCCAGCTCATCCGGGACAGGGAGGGAGACCCAGTACTTC. This translates into CASSSGTGRETQYF.

This clone was counted only a few times. The gene calls are TRBV9 and TRBJ2-3, with 9 bases aligning to TRBD2. Germline loops: CDR1 SGDLS, CDR2 YYNGEE. After removal of 0 bases from V and 3 bases from J, the junction contained 2 bases not matched to a gene. The CDR3 extends over 15 amino acids. The CDR3 bases are TGTGCCAGCAGCGTAGGACTAGCGGAAACAGATACGCAGTATTTT. Amino acid sequence: CASSVGLAETDTQYF.

The chain recombines TRBV28 with TRBJ2-1; 7 bases agree with TRBD1. J was trimmed by 0 bases and V by 4 bases; bases with no gene match: 3. Per germline, CDR1 MDHEN and CDR2 SYDVKM. The CDR3 contains 15 residues. CDR3 sequence reads: CASSSPGGSYNEQFF. CDR3 DNA sequence: TGTGCCAGCAGTTCCCCAGGGGGCTCCTACAATGAGCAGTTCTTC.

This chain links TRBV28 with TRBJ1-2; D possibly corresponds to TRBD1 (6 bases). The V end was cut by 2 bases, the J end by 4 bases, with 11 bases between. Germline V lookup: CDR1 MDHEN, CDR2 SYDVKM. This CDR3 has 14 amino acids. The CDR3 coding sequence is TGTGCCAGCAGTTTACCCGGACAGTCCTATGGCTACACCTTC. Its translation is CASSLPGQSYGYTF.

The V and J genes are TRBV27 and TRBJ2-2; 8 bases agree with TRBD1. Germline V lookup: CDR1 MNHEY, CDR2 SMNVEV (reference sequence). J was trimmed by 4 bases and V by 8 bases; bases with no gene match: 6. The CDR3 runs 14 residues. CDR3 protein: CASGGQGSTGELFF. CDR3 coding DNA: TGTGCCAGCGGCGGACAGGGTTCCACCGGGGAGCTGTTTTTT.

This clone was seen a handful of times. The chain employs TRBV7-9 and TRBJ2-1, with 7 bases matching TRBD1. Germline loops: CDR1 SEHNR, CDR2 FQNEAQ (reference sequence). CDR3 length equals 16 residues. V dropped 4 bases and J dropped 4; count of bases not matched to a gene: 10. The CDR3: CASSSDRAFGYNEQFF. As DNA, the CDR3 is TGTGCCAGCAGCTCCGACAGGGCGTTCGGTTACAATGAGCAGTTCTTC.

The genes are TRBV4-1 and TRBJ1-3; D ambiguous. Germline lookup yields CDR1 MGHRA and CDR2 YSYEKL. With 2 bases removed from V and 1 base from J, the gap between germline ends came to 15 bases. This CDR3 spans 17 amino acids. This CDR3 reads CASSQNPLGSSGNTIYF. CDR3 nucleotide sequence: TGCGCCAGCAGCCAAAATCCACTAGGTTCTTCTGGAAACACCATATATTTT.

Comment on this clone: At one of its ends the junction is not consistent with the germline gene, which may arise from a read error. This rearrangement joins TRBV7-9 to TRBJ1-3; 9 nucleotides agree with TRBD1. This CDR3 region has 14 residues. Germline loops: CDR1 SEHNR, CDR2 FQNEAQ (reference sequence). The CDR3 region has the DNA TGTTCCAGCAGCTTAAGGACAGGGGCAAACACCATATATTTT. It specifies CSSSLRTGANTIYF.

The genes are TRBV11-2 and TRBJ2-1; TRBD2 matches at 10 bases. This CDR3 is 16 amino acids long. V trimming: 2 bases; J trimming: 5 bases; junction bases outside the gene matches: 6. Germline CDR1 and CDR2: SGHAT and FQNNGV. Written as DNA, the CDR3 is TGTGCCAGCAGCTTACAAGCGGGAGGGCAAAACAATGAGCAGTTCTTC. It is translated as CASSLQAGGQNNEQFF.

CDR3 in DNA: TGTGCCAGCAGCCTAATACAGGGATGGGAGACCCAGTACTTC. The encoded protein is CASSLIQGWETQYF. V gene TRBV11-2 combines with J gene TRBJ2-5; D might be TRBD1 (6 bases). V was clipped by 5 bases and J by 5 bases, with 15 bases between them. Germline V CDR1 and CDR2: SGHAT, FQNNGV. CDR3 length equals 14 residues.

This clone was counted a single time. The gene calls are TRBV27 and TRBJ1-2; D remains ambiguous. CDR3 length: 13 amino acids. With 2 bases removed from V and 8 bases from J, the gap between germline ends came to 12 bases. CDR1 and CDR2 (germline): MNHEY, SMNVEV (reference sequence). In DNA, the CDR3 is TGTGCCAGCAGTTTAACGGGAACGGGGGGCTACACCTTC. Translation: CASSLTGTGGYTF.

This chain links TRBV6-5 with TRBJ2-2; a possible D gene is TRBD2 (5 bases). Germline loops: CDR1 MNHEY, CDR2 SVGAGI. The V gene lost 5 bases and the J gene lost 4 bases, with 14 bases spanning the gap. CDR3 length equals 15 residues. The CDR3 loop reads CASSGLAISTGELFF. The CDR3 nucleotides read TGTGCCAGCAGTGGGCTAGCCATAAGCACCGGGGAGCTGTTTTTT.

The chain combines TRBV7-2 with TRBJ2-4, with 9 bases identical to TRBD2. V shed 6 bases and J 0 bases; nucleotides not matched to a gene: 15. Germline V gene lookup returns CDR1 SGHTA and CDR2 FQGNSA. The CDR3 loop spans 19 amino acids. The CDR3 coding sequence is TGTGCCAGCAGTCTGGGGGCTAGCGGGACTTTACTAGCCAAAAACATTCAGTACTTC. Its protein is CASSLGASGTLLAKNIQYF.

This rearrangement joins TRBV19 to TRBJ2-3, with D unclear. The CDR3 is 12 amino acids. Germline values: CDR1 LNHDA, CDR2 SQIVND (reference sequence). Between the trimmed V and J ends, which lost 7 bases and 6 bases, there was a span of 11 bases. Here the CDR3 reads CASKSRLDTQYF. CDR3 sequence (DNA): TGTGCCAGTAAATCCAGGTTGGATACGCAGTATTTT.

The chain recombines TRBV19 with TRBJ1-1; D ambiguous. Trimming pared 9 bases from V and 1 base from J, leaving 12 bases between. CDR1 LNHDA and CDR2 SQIVND come from the germline V gene (reference sequence). This CDR3 region has 13 residues. CDR3 amino acids: CASTLQRNTEAFF. The CDR3 region has the DNA TGTGCCAGCACCTTACAGAGGAACACTGAAGCTTTCTTT.

V usage is TRBV4-3 and J usage is TRBJ2-1; 14 bases match TRBD2. CDR1 and CDR2 (germline): LGHNA, YSLEER. J was trimmed by 0 bases and V by 4 bases; bases with no gene match: 11. This CDR3 region has 20 residues. The CDR3 DNA reads as TGCGCCAGCAGCCGAGCTGGACTAGCGGGAGGCATTAGCTCCTACAATGAGCAGTTCTTC. Its protein product is CASSRAGLAGGISSYNEQFF.

V is TRBV29-1 and J is TRBJ2-1; possible D gene TRBD1, 6 bases. The CDR3 contains 15 residues. Trimming removed 7 bases at V and 7 bases at J, with 23 bases between. CDR1 is SQVTM and CDR2 is ANQGSEA in the germline V gene. The CDR3 loop reads CSAPVWGTLGNEQFF. CDR3 nucleotide sequence: TGCAGCGCCCCCGTATGGGGGACACTCGGGAATGAGCAGTTCTTC.

This clone has more than one count but fewer than ten. This chain connects TRBV27 to TRBJ2-7; 8 nucleotides line up with TRBD1. The CDR3 extends over 15 amino acids. V trimming: 8 bases; J trimming: 0 bases; junction bases outside the gene matches: 9. The germline gives CDR1 MNHEY, CDR2 SMNVEV (reference sequence). CDR3 bases: TGTGCCAGCGACCGGATCAGGGGGCTCTCCTACGAGCAGTACTTC. This codes for CASDRIRGLSYEQYF.